Here is one T cell receptor beta chain with its context. Its matching antigen is unknown. The CDR3 totals 16 residues. Deletions cut 1 base from V and 6 bases from J, with 18 bases between. Germline-derived CDR1 and CDR2 are LNHNV and YYDKDF (reference sequence). The record originates from a study of T cell responses to AZD1222 COVID-19 vaccine. The data were produced by immunoSEQ multiplex PCR, yet TCRdb's version contains in-frame clones alone and is incomplete. The table records 100,000 to 150,000 clones, over 80% of them present only once. General observations from the study: Spike-specific TCR breadth and depth both grew after two AZD1222 doses. The peak T cell response came first, and repertoires were sampled only after it.

The chain combines TRBV15 with TRBJ1-2, with unresolved D. The source was peripheral blood, collected on day 0 of AZD1222 vaccination. The source is an adult in good health. The CDR3 sequence is CATSRVGSQGEDGYTF. CDR3 nucleotides: TGTGCCACCAGCAGAGTTGGGTCCCAAGGTGAGGATGGCTACACCTTC.